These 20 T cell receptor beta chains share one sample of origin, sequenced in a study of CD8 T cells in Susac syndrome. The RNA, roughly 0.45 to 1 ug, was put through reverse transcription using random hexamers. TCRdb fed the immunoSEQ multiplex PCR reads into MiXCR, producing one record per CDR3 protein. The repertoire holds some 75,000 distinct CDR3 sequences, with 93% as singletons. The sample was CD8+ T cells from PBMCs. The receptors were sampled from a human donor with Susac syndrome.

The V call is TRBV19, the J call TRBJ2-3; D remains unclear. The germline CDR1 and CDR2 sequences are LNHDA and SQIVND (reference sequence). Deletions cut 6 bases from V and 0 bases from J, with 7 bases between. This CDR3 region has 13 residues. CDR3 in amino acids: CASSDWSTDTQYF. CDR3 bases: TGTGCCAGTAGCGATTGGAGCACAGATACGCAGTATTTT.

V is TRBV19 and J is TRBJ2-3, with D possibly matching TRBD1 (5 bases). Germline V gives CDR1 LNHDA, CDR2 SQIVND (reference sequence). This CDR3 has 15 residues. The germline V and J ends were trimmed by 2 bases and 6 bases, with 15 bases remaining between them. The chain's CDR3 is CASSISLRVGDTQYF. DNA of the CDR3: TGTGCCAGTAGTATATCACTCAGGGTCGGTGATACGCAGTATTTT.

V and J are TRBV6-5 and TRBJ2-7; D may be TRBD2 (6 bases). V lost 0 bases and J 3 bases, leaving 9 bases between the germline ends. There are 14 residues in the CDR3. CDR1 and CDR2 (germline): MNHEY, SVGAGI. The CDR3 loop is CASSYSRDDYEQYF. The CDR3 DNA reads TGTGCCAGCAGTTACTCGCGGGACGACTACGAGCAGTACTTC.

This chain's CDR3 is CASSLVAGWVQFF. For the CDR3, the DNA is TGTGCCAGCAGCTTAGTCGCGGGGTGGGTGCAGTTCTTC. J is TRBJ2-1 and V is TRBV7-9; possibly TRBD2 for D (6 bases). V dropped 1 base and J dropped 12 bases, with 13 bases sitting between them. The germline CDR1 and CDR2 sequences are SEHNR and FQNEAQ (reference sequence). This CDR3 spans 13 amino acids.

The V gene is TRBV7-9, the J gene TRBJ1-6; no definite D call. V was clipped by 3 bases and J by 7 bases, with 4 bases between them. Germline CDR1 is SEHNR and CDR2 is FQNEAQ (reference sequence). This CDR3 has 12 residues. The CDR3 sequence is CASSLGNSPLHF. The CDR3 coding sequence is TGTGCCAGCAGCTTGGGAAATTCACCCCTCCACTTT.

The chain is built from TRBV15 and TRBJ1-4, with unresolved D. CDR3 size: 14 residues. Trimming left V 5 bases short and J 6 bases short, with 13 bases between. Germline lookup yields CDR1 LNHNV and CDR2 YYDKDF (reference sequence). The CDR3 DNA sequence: TGTGCCACCAGCTCCCTAGGCGGGGATGAAAAACTGTTTTTT. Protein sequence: CATSSLGGDEKLFF.

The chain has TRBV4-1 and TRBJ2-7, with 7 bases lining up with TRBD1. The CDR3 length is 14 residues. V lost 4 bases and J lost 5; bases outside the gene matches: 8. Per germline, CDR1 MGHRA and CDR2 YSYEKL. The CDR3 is CASSPHRGPNEQYF. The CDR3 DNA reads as TGCGCCAGCAGCCCCCATAGGGGGCCCAACGAGCAGTACTTC.

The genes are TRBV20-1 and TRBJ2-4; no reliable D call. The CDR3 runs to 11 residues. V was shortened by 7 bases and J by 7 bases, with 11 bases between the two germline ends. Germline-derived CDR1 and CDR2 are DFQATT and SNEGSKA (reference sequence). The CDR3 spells CSVWVVNIQYF. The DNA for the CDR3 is TGCAGTGTCTGGGTAGTTAACATTCAGTACTTC.

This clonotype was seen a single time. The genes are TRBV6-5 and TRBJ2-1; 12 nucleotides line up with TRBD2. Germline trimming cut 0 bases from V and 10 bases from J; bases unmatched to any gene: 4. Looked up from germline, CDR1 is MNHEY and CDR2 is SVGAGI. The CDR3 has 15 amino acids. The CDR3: CASSYSGLAGSEQFF. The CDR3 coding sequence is TGTGCCAGCAGTTACTCGGGACTAGCGGGTAGCGAGCAGTTCTTC.

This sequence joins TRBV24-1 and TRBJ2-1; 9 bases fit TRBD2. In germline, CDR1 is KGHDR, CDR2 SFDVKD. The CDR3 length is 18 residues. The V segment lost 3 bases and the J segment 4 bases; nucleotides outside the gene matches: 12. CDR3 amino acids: CATSDPSGTPTGYNEQFF. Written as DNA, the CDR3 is TGTGCCACCAGTGATCCTAGCGGGACCCCAACAGGGTACAATGAGCAGTTCTTC.

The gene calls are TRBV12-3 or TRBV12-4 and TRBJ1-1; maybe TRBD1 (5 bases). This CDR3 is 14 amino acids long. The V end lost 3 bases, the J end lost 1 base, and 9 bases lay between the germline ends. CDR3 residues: CASSFGQGNTEAFF. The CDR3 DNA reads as TGTGCCAGCAGTTTTGGGCAGGGGAACACTGAAGCTTTCTTT.

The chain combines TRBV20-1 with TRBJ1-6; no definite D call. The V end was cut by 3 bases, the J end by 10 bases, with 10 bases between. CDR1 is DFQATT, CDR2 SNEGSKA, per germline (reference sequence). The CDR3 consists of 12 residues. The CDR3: CSARSSGSPLHF. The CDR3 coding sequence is TGCAGTGCTAGGAGTTCCGGATCACCCCTCCACTTT.

The CDR3 DNA reads TGTGCCATCAGTGAAGGGGGTAGCGGACGTCTAGCCAATGAGCAGTTCTTC. Translated: CAISEGGSGRLANEQFF. This chain connects TRBV10-3 to TRBJ2-1, with D possibly called TRBD1 or TRBD2 (6 bases each). With 3 bases removed from V and 6 bases from J, the gap between germline ends came to 21 bases. The length of the CDR3 is 17 residues. Germline CDR1 is ENHRY and CDR2 is SYGVKD.

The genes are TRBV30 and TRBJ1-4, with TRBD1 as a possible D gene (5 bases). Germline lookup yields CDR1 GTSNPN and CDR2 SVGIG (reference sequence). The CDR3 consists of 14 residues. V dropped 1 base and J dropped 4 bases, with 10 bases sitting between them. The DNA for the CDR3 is TGTGCCTGGAGTGGAGGACACTATAATGAAAAACTGTTTTTT. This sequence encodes CAWSGGHYNEKLFF.

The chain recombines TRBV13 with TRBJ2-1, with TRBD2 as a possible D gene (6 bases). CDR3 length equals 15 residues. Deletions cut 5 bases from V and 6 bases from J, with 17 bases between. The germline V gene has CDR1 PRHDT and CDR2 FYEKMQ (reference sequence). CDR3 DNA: TGTGCCAGCAGCCCCTTGGGGGGAGGACGCAATGAGCAGTTCTTC. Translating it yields CASSPLGGGRNEQFF.

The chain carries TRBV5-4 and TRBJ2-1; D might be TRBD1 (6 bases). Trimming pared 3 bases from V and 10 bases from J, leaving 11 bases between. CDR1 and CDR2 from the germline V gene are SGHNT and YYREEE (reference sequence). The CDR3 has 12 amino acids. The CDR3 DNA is TGTGCCAGCAGCTACGAGGGGGTAGAGCAGTTCTTC. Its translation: CASSYEGVEQFF.

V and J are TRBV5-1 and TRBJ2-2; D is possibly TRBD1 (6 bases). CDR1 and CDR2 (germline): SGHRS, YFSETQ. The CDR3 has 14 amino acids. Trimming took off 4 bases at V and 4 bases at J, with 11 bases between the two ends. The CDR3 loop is CASSLSGVTGELFF. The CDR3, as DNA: TGCGCCAGCAGCCTCTCAGGGGTCACCGGGGAGCTGTTTTTT. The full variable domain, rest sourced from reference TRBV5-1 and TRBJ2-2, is KAGVTQTPRYLIKTRGQQVTLSCSPISGHRSVSWYQQTPGQGLQFLFEYFSETQRNKGNFPGRFSGRQFSNSRSEMNVSTLELGDSALYLCASSLSGVTGELFFGEGSRLTVL.

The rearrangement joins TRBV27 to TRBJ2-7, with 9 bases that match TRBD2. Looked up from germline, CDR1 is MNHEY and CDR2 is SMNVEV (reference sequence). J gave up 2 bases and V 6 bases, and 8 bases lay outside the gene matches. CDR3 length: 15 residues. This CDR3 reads CASSPRLAAAYEQYF. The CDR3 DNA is TGTGCCAGCAGCCCTAGACTAGCGGCAGCCTACGAGCAGTACTTC.

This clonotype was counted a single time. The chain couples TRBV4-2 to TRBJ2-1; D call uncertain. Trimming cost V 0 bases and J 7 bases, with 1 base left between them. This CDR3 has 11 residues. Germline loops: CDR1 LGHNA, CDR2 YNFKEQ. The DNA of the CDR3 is TGTGCCAGCAGCCAAGATAATGAGCAGTTCTTC. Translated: CASSQDNEQFF.

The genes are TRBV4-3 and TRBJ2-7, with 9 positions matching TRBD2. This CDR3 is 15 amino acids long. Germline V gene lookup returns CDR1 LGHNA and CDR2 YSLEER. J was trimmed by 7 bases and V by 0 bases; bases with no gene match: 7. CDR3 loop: CASSQEEASGTEQYF. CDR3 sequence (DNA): TGCGCCAGCAGCCAAGAGGAGGCTAGCGGGACTGAGCAGTACTTC.